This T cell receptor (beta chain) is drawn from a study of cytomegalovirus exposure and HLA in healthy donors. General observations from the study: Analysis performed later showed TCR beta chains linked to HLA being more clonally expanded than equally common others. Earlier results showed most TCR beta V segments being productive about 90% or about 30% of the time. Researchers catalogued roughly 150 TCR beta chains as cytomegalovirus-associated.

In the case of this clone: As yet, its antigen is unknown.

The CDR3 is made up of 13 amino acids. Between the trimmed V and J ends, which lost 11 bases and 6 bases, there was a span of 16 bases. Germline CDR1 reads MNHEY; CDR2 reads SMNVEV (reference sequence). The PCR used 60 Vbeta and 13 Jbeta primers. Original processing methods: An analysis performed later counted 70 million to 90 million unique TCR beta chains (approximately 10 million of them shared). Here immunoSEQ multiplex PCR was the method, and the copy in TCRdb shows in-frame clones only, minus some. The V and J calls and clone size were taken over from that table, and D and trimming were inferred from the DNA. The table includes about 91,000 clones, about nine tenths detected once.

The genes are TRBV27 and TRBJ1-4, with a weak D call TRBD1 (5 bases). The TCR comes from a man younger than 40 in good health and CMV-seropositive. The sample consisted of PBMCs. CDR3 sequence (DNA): TGTGCCGCAGCAATGGGGCCCTATGAAAAACTGTTTTTT. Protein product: CAAAMGPYEKLFF.